This TCR beta chain originates from a study of blood T cells in healthy people across ages (dated by TCRdb to between 2014 and 2017). With respect to the entire study: In model experiments, roughly one uniquely barcoded TCR beta cDNA molecule per two T cells was captured by template switching. To track age-related changes in TCR beta repertoire diversity, the study relied on deep sequencing normalized with unique cDNA molecular identifiers. The donors were split into four age groups: young (average 16 years), middle-aged (about 40), aged (approximately 60) and long-lived (over 75). To avoid experimental bias, donors of different ages were spread randomly across the sequencing lanes. Using the same blood draw, the study looked at two additional independent replicas of 1 million unique cDNA reads for two donors, one aged 18 to 30 and the other aged 80 or older.

General findings and caveats noted by the study authors: Compared with the aged group, more naive CD4+ T cells, fewer expanded clones and increased TCR diversity were shown by the long-lived group, suggesting age selection. Observed TCR beta diversity per million T cells fell roughly linearly with age, and a significant reduction was already apparent by age around 40. Estimates of total diversity based on one million sequenced T cells were regarded as lower bounds and as underestimates. The CMV infection status of donors was not known, potentially confounding age-related changes in expanded clonotypes. Observed TCR beta diversity correlated strongly with the percentage of naive T cells measured by flow cytometry. Since profiling was done on bulk unsorted PBMCs, naive and antigen-experienced compartments could not be conclusively compared.

A single count supports this clonotype. Its recognized antigen is unknown. The junction does not match germline at one end; this may be a read error. The CDR3, cysteine through phenylalanine, is 15 amino acids long. Just CDR3 DNA is preserved here, 45 bases in frame from base 1. According to the germline V gene, CDR1 reads SGHDT and CDR2 reads YYEEEE. Donors were a few dozen systemically healthy Caucasian individuals from Russia aged roughly 6 to 95 years. Around 9.9 milliliters of peripheral blood were collected from each donor into EDTA-treated Vacutainer tubes. PBMCs were isolated by Ficoll-Paque density-gradient centrifugation, with at least 6.5 million obtained per sample. Total RNA, at least 5.5 micrograms per sample, was extracted from PBMCs with Trizol reagent. The percentages of naive CD45RAhigh/CD27high T cells were determined by flow cytometry on a PBMC aliquot from every donor. The method behind the library was 5' RACE. This sample was sequenced with an Illumina HiSeq 2500. A second about 6 to 11 cycle PCR used a sample-barcoded 5' primer and a J-beta primer mix. Each TCR beta cDNA molecule received a unique molecular identifier from a template-switch 5' adaptor carrying 12 random nucleotides. Each sample yielded at least 2.5 million CDR3-containing paired-end reads. First-strand cDNA synthesis was performed from all RNA using the Mint cDNA synthesis kit, with priming by a TRBC-specific oligonucleotide. Following uracil-DNA glycosylase treatment, a first 18-cycle PCR with universal primers M1SS and BC2_uni_R was performed on all cDNA. Concerning the study's data processing: For normalization, 1 million high-quality reads, each with a distinct molecular identifier, were randomly selected from each sample. Instead of being binned into consensus sequences, reads that shared molecular identifiers were thrown out. CDR3 identification, clonotype clustering and error correction used MiTCR with a Q25 quality threshold and the strictest error-elimination algorithm. A nonparametric unseen species model with Euler transformation was used to estimate lower-bound total TCR beta diversity. In-frame beta chains were kept once TCRdb had trimmed the public reads at Q25 with fastp and called clones with MiXCR. One record per CDR3 amino acid sequence lists the most common genes and DNA. It is TCRdb's table, rather than the study itself, that gives the V and J calls and clone size. The sample table holds 1,300,000 or so distinct CDR3 sequences, of which 59% were seen once. Over 5.5% of the sample is in the top ten clones.

This chain joins TRBV5-6 to TRBJ2-4; TRBD2 aligns with 7 central bases. The DNA end lines up better with TRBJ2-7; the J call may be wrong. This receptor was obtained from a man aged 18 to 29 in good health. Sequenced material: blood. The nucleotide sequence is given as TGTGCCAACAGCTTACGACTAGCCGGAGCCTACGAGCAGTACTTC. Translated, it reads CANSLRLAGAYEQYF.